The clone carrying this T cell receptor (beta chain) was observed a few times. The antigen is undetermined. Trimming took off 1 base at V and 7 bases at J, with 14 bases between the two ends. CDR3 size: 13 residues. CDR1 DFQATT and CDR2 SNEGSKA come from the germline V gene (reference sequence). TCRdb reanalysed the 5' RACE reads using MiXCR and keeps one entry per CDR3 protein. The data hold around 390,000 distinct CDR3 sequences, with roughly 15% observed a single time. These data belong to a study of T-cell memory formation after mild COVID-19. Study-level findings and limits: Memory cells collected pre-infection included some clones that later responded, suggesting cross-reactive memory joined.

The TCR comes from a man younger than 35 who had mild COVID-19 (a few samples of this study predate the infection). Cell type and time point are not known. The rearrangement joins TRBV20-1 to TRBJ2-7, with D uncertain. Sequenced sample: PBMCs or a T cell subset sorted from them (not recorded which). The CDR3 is CSARAPRVREQYF. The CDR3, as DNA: TGCAGTGCTAGAGCCCCACGGGTGAGGGAGCAGTACTTC.